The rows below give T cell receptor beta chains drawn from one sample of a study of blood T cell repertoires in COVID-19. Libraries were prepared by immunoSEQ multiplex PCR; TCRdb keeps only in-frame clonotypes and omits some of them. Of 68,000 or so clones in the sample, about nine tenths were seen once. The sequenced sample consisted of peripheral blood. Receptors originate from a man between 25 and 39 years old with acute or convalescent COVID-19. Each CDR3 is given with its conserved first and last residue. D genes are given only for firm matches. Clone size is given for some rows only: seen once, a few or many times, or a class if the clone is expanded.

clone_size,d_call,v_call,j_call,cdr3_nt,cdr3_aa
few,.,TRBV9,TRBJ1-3,TGTGCCAGCAGCTCACAGGGAGACACCATATATTTT,CASSSQGDTIYF
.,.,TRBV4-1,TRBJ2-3,TGCGCCAGCAGCCTCCGTTACTCCTTTAGCGGCACAGATACGCAGTATTTT,CASSLRYSFSGTDTQYF
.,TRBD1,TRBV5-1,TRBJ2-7,TGCGCCAGCGCGGAGGGACAGGGCCCTCTCGAGCAGTACTTC,CASAEGQGPLEQYF
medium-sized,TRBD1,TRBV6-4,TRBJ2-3,TGTGCCAGCAGTGACTCTCAGGGGGCAGATACGCAGTATTTT,CASSDSQGADTQYF
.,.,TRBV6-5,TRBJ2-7,TGTGCCGTAGTGGGGTATCCGGGGGACGAGCAGTACTTC,CAVVGYPGDEQYF
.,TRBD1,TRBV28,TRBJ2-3,TGTGCCAGCAGTTTACCAGGGGGCGATTTGGGTACGCAGTATTTT,CASSLPGGDLGTQYF
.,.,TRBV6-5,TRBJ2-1,TGTGCCAGCAGATGGACAGACAATGAGCAGTTCTTC,CASRWTDNEQFF
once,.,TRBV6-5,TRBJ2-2,TGTGCCAGCAACCTCGAGTATGCGAACACCGGGGAGCTGTTTTTT,CASNLEYANTGELFF
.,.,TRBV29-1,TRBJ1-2,TGCAGCGTTCCCCTCACACGGAGCTATGGCTACACCTTC,CSVPLTRSYGYTF
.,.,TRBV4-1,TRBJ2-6,TGCGCCAGCAGCCAAAGGTCGGGTTCTGGGGCCAACGTCCTGACTTTC,CASSQRSGSGANVLTF
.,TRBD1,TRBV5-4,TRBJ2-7,TGTGCCAGCAGCTTTGCGGACAGGGTCTACGAGCAGTACTTC,CASSFADRVYEQYF
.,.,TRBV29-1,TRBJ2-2,TGCAGCGTTGGGCCGAACACCGGGGAGCTGTTTTTT,CSVGPNTGELFF
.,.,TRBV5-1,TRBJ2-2,TGCGCCAGCAGCAGACAGGATTCCACCGGGGAGCTGTTTTTT,CASSRQDSTGELFF
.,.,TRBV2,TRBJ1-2,TGTGCCAGCAGTGAAGGACCCACGGGATGGAACTATGGCTACACCTTC,CASSEGPTGWNYGYTF
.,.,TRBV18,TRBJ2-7,TGTGCCAGCTCACCTCGGGTGGAGCTTTCCGCCGAGCAGTACTTC,CASSPRVELSAEQYF
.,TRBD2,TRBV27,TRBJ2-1,TGTGCCAGCACCCCGATAGCGGGGGTCCCCAATGAGCAGTTCTTC,CASTPIAGVPNEQFF
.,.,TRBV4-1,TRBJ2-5,TGCGCCAGCAGCAACCCGACTAGGCACCTCGGGACCCAGTACTTC,CASSNPTRHLGTQYF
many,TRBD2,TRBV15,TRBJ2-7,TGTGCCACCAGCAGAGCCATACCTGGGGCTAGCGGCTCCTACGAGCAGTACTTC,CATSRAIPGASGSYEQYF
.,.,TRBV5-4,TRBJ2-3,TGTGCCAGCTCCAAGTACGGGGATACGCAGTATTTT,CASSKYGDTQYF
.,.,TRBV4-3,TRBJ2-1,TGCGCCAGCAGCCCAGACGGGGGCTCCTACAATGAGCAGTTCTTC,CASSPDGGSYNEQFF
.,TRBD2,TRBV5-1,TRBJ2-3,TGCGCCAGCAGCTTGGGGGCGGGAGGAGTAGATACGCAGTATTTT,CASSLGAGGVDTQYF
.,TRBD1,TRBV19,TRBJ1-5,TGTGCCAGTAGGGACAGGGGGGGATATAGCAATCAGCCCCAGCATTTT,CASRDRGGYSNQPQHF
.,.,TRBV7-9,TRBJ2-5,TGTGCCAGCAGCCCTCCTTCGCCCACGGGGGAGACCCAGTACTTC,CASSPPSPTGETQYF
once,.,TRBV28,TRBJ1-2,TGTGCCAGCAGTTTATGGGACGTGGGGGAGGGGGGCTACACCTTC,CASSLWDVGEGGYTF
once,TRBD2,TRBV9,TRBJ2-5,TGTGCCAGCAGCGTAGGTACTAGCGGGGTAGAGACCCAGTACTTC,CASSVGTSGVETQYF
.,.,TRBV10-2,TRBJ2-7,TGCGCCAGCAGTGAGTCGATGCGATACGAGCAGTACTTC,CASSESMRYEQYF
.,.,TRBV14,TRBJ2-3,TGTGCCAGCAGCCCCAGCACTACTAGCACAGATACGCAGTATTTT,CASSPSTTSTDTQYF
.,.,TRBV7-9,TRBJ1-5,TGTGCCAGCAGCCGCGGGGGGAATCAGCCCCAGCATTTT,CASSRGGNQPQHF
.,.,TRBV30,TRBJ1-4,TGTGCCTGGAGTACGGTTAATAATGAAAAACTGTTTTTT,CAWSTVNNEKLFF
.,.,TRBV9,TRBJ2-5,TGTGCCAGCAGCGTAGCTACTCAGACTTCCCAAGAGACCCAGTACTTC,CASSVATQTSQETQYF
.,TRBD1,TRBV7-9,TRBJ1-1,TGTGCCAGCAGCTTATCGGCAGAATCGGGACAGGGGTTTAGGACTGAAGCTTTCTTT,CASSLSAESGQGFRTEAFF
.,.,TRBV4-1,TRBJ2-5,TGCGCCAGCAGCCAAGATTGGTATGGGGTCGCGGGTTCGGAGACCCAGTACTTC,CASSQDWYGVAGSETQYF
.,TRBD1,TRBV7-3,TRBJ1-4,TGTGCCAGCAGCTTAAGAGGCAGGGGGATGGGCAATGAAAAACTGTTTTTT,CASSLRGRGMGNEKLFF
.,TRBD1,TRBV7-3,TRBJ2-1,TGTGCCAGCAGCTTAGTAGGGACAGGGGCAGTGGGTGAGCAGTTCTTC,CASSLVGTGAVGEQFF
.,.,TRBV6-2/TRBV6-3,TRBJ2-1,TGTGCCAGCAGTTACCCCGAGTACCGGTCGTTCTTC,CASSYPEYRSFF
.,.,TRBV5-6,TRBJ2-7,TGTGCCAGCAGCTTGTCCAGGGCCACCTACGAGCAGTACTTC,CASSLSRATYEQYF
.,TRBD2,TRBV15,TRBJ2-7,TGTGCCACCAGCTCGTGGGAGGGGAGCTCCTACGAGCAGTACTTC,CATSSWEGSSYEQYF
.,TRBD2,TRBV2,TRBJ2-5,TGTGCCAGCAGGACTAGCGGGACTGAGACCCAGTACTTC,CASRTSGTETQYF
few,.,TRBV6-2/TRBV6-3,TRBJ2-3,TGTGCCAGCAGTTACTCGCAGGGTATGAGCACAGATACGCAGTATTTT,CASSYSQGMSTDTQYF
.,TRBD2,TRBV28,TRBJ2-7,TGTGCCAGCAGTTCCCCTAGACTAGCGAACTACGAGCAGTACTTC,CASSSPRLANYEQYF
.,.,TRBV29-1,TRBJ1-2,TGCAGCGGAATAACAGGATATGGCTACACCTTC,CSGITGYGYTF
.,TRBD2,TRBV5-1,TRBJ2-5,TGCGCCAGCAGCTTATTTTTTAGCGGGAGCGGGGTGACCCAGTACTTC,CASSLFFSGSGVTQYF
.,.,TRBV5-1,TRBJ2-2,TGCGCCAGCAGCCAGATCGAGGGGAACACCGGGGAGCTGTTTTTT,CASSQIEGNTGELFF
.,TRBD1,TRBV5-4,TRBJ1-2,TGTGCCAGCAGCTGGAGGGACAGGGCTAACTATGGCTACACCTTC,CASSWRDRANYGYTF
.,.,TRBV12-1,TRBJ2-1,TGTGCCAGCAGCCCAGGATATTCTAGCGGGAGCTCCTACAATGAGCAGTTCTTC,CASSPGYSSGSSYNEQFF
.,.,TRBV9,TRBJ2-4,TGTGCCAGCAGCGCTGGGGGCCCCCTAGACATTCAGTACTTC,CASSAGGPLDIQYF
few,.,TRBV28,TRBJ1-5,TGTGCCAGCCTAGTACGGGGGGGTCAGCCCCAGCATTTT,CASLVRGGQPQHF
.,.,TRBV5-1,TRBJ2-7,TGCGCCAGCAGTGTCGGGGGGCTATCCTACGAGCAGTACTTC,CASSVGGLSYEQYF
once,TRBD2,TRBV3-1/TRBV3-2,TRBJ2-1,TGTGCCAGCAGTGCCGGACTAGCGGAGAAATACAATGAGCAGTTCTTC,CASSAGLAEKYNEQFF
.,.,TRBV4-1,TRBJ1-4,TGCGCCAGCAGCCAAGTTGGTATAGGGGTTAATGAAAAACTGTTTTTT,CASSQVGIGVNEKLFF
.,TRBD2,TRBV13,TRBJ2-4,TGTGCCAGCAGCTTAGGCCTCGGACTAGAAAACATTCAGTACTTC,CASSLGLGLENIQYF
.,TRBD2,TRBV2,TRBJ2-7,TGTGCCAGCAGTGAAAGGCGGGAGAAACAATACGAGCAGTACTTC,CASSERREKQYEQYF
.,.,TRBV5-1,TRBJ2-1,TGCGCCAGCAGCTGGGCGGGCAATGAGCAGTTCTTC,CASSWAGNEQFF